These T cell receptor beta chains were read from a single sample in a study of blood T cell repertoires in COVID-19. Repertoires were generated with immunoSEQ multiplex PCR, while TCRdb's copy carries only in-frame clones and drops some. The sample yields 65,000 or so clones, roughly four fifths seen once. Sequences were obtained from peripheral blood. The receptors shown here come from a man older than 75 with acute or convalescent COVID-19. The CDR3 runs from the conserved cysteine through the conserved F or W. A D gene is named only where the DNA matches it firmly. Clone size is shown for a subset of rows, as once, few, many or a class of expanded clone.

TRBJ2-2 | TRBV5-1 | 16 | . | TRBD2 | CASRSPAGGDTGELFF | TGCGCCAGCAGGTCACCCGCGGGGGGCGACACCGGGGAGCTGTTTTTT
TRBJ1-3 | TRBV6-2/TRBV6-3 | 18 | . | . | CASSPTLNRASSGNTIYF | TGTGCCAGCAGCCCTACACTTAACAGGGCTAGCTCTGGAAACACCATATATTTT
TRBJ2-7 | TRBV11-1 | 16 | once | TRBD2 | CASSLGLAGASYEQYF | TGTGCCAGCAGCCTCGGACTAGCGGGGGCTTCCTACGAGCAGTACTTC
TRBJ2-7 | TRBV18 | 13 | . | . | CASSPQSGDEQYF | TGTGCCAGCTCACCCCAGTCAGGGGACGAGCAGTACTTC
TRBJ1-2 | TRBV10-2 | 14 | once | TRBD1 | CASSEDRGLYGYTF | TGCGCCAGCAGTGAGGACAGGGGGCTCTATGGCTACACCTTC
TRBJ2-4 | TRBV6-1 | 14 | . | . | CASSDQGGKNIQYF | TGTGCCAGCAGTGATCAGGGTGGCAAAAACATTCAGTACTTC
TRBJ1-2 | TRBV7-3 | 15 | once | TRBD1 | CASSPTGGELNGYTF | TGTGCCAGCAGCCCGACAGGGGGTGAATTGAATGGCTACACCTTC
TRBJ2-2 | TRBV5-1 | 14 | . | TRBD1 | CASNAGQVGGELFF | TGCGCCAGCAATGCGGGACAGGTTGGCGGGGAGCTGTTTTTT
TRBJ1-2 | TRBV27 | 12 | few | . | CASRKTGYGYTF | TGTGCCAGCAGGAAAACAGGGTATGGCTACACCTTC
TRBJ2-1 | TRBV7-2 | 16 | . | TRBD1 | CASSHLPGQGFDEQFF | TGTGCCAGCAGCCACTTACCGGGACAGGGATTCGATGAGCAGTTCTTC
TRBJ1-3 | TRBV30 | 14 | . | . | CAWSVKAGGNTIYF | TGTGCCTGGAGTGTAAAAGCGGGTGGAAACACCATATATTTT
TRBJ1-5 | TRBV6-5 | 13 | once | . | CASRPSQGQPQHF | TGTGCCAGCAGGCCTTCACAGGGTCAGCCCCAGCATTTT
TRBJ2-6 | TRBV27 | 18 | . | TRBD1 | CASSLTGALFSGANVLTF | TGTGCCAGCAGTTTGACAGGGGCCCTTTTCTCTGGGGCCAACGTCCTGACTTTC
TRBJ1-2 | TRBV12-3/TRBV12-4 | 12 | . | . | CASSSKRGGYTF | TGTGCCAGCAGTTCCAAAAGGGGCGGCTACACCTTC
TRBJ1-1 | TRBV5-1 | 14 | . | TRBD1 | CASSLDHRGREAFF | TGCGCCAGCAGCTTGGATCACAGGGGGCGCGAAGCTTTCTTT
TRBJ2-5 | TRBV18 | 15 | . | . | CASSSRREGQETQYF | TGTGCCAGCTCCTCAAGGAGAGAGGGCCAAGAGACCCAGTACTTC
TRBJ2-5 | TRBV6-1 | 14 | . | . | CASSEGNSQETQYF | TGTGCCAGCAGTGAAGGAAACAGCCAAGAGACCCAGTACTTC
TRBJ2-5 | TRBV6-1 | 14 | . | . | CASSEQGREETQYF | TGTGCCAGCAGTGAGCAGGGGCGAGAAGAGACCCAGTACTTC
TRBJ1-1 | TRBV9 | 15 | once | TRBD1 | CASSFRQGPNTEAFF | TGTGCCAGCAGCTTTCGACAGGGACCGAACACTGAAGCTTTCTTT
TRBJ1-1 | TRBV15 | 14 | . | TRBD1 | CATSRAGTGTEAFF | TGTGCCACCAGCAGAGCTGGGACAGGGACTGAAGCTTTCTTT
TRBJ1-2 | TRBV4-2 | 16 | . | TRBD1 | CASSPRTGEIGYGYTF | TGTGCCAGCAGTCCCCGGACAGGAGAGATAGGATATGGCTACACCTTC
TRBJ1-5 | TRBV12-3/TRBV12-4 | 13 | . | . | CASSFDRNQPQHF | TGTGCCAGCAGTTTCGACAGGAATCAGCCCCAGCATTTT
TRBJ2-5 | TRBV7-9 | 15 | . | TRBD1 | CASSDRQGARETQYF | TGTGCCAGCAGCGATAGGCAGGGGGCGAGAGAGACCCAGTACTTC
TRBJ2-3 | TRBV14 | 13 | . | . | CASSLAELATQYF | TGTGCCAGCAGCCTAGCGGAGCTTGCTACGCAGTATTTT
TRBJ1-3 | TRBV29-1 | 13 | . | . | CSAYQGSGNTIYF | TGCAGCGCGTACCAGGGGTCTGGAAACACCATATATTTT
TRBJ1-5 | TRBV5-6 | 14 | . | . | CASSSYRDPGPQHF | TGTGCCAGCAGCTCCTACAGGGACCCGGGTCCCCAGCATTTT
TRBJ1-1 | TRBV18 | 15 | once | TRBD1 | CASSPKQGAVTEAFF | TGTGCCAGCTCACCCAAACAGGGGGCGGTCACTGAAGCTTTCTTT
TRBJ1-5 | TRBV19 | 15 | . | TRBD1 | CASRFAGTGGQPQHF | TGTGCCAGTAGATTTGCCGGGACAGGGGGTCAGCCCCAGCATTTT
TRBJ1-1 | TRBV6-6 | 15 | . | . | CASSYSAGANTEAFF | TGTGCCAGCAGTTACTCGGCAGGGGCGAACACTGAAGCTTTCTTT
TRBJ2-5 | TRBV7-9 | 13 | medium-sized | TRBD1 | CASSPSGGETQYF | TGTGCCAGCAGCCCATCAGGGGGAGAGACCCAGTACTTC
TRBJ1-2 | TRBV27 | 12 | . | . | CASSLSGDGYTF | TGTGCCAGCAGTTTATCAGGGGATGGCTACACCTTC
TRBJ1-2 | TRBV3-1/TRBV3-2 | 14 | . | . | CASSLQGEDYGYTF | TGTGCCAGCAGCCTACAGGGTGAAGATTATGGCTACACCTTC
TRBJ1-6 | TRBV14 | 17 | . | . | CASSQDNGAGVPSPLHF | TGTGCCAGCAGCCAAGATAATGGGGCAGGGGTTCCTTCACCCCTCCACTTT
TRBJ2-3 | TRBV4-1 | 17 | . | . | CASSQDRVRGGADTQYF | TGCGCCAGCAGCCAAGATAGGGTTAGGGGCGGGGCGGATACGCAGTATTTT
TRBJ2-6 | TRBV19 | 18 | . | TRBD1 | CASSTLGQGNSGANVLTF | TGTGCCAGTAGTACCCTGGGACAGGGCAACTCTGGGGCCAACGTCCTGACTTTC
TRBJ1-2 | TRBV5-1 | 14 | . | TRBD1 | CASSLEGRGLGYTF | TGCGCCAGCAGCTTAGAGGGCAGGGGGCTCGGCTACACCTTC
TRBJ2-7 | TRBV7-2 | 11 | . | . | CASSLPAVQYF | TGTGCCAGCAGCCTACCGGCGGTGCAGTACTTC
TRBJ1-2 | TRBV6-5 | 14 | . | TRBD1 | CASSYTGQGADYTF | TGTGCCAGCAGTTACACAGGACAGGGGGCCGACTACACCTTC
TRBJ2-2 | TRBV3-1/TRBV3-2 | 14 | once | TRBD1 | CASSQAGGPGELFF | TGTGCCAGCAGCCAGGCAGGGGGCCCCGGGGAGCTGTTTTTT
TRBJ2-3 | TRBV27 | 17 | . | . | CASSLRKSPLITDTQYF | TGTGCCAGCTCCCTCAGGAAGTCGCCTTTAATTACAGATACGCAGTATTTT
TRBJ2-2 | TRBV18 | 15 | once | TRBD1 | CASSPMQGAAGELFF | TGTGCCAGCTCACCAATGCAGGGGGCCGCCGGGGAGCTGTTTTTT
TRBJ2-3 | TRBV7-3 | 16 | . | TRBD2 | CASSSGLALSTDTQYF | TGTGCCAGCAGCTCGGGACTAGCTCTTTCCACAGATACGCAGTATTTT
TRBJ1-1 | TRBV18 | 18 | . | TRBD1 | CASSPFVVGQGLNTEAFF | TGTGCCAGCTCACCATTCGTGGTGGGACAGGGACTTAACACTGAAGCTTTCTTT
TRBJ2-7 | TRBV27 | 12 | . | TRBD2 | CASSQRGYEQYF | TGTGCCAGCAGTCAGCGGGGCTACGAGCAGTACTTC
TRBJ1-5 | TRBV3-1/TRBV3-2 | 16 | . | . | CASSQEEAGGDQPQHF | TGTGCCAGCAGCCAAGAGGAGGCGGGGGGCGATCAGCCCCAGCATTTT
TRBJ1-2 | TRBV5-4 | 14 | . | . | CASSAGGFNYGYTF | TGTGCCAGCAGCGCGGGCGGATTCAACTATGGCTACACCTTC
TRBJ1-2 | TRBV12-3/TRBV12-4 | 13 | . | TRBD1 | CASSQGQNYGYTF | TGTGCCAGCAGCCAGGGACAGAACTATGGCTACACCTTC
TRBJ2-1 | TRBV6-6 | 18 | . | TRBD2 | CASSHTSTSGGPDNEQFF | TGTGCCAGCAGTCACACTTCGACTAGCGGGGGACCCGACAATGAGCAGTTCTTC
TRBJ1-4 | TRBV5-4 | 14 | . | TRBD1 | CASSSGQADEKLFF | TGTGCCAGCAGCTCGGGACAGGCCGATGAAAAACTGTTTTTT
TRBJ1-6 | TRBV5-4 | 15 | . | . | CASSLGPGVNSPLHF | TGTGCCAGCAGCTTGGGTCCAGGGGTTAATTCACCCCTCCACTTT
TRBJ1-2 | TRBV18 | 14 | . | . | CASSPSGTNYGYTF | TGTGCCAGCTCACCAAGCGGGACTAACTATGGCTACACCTTC
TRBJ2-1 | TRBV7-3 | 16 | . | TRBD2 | CASSLTFGGSYNEQFF | TGTGCCAGCAGCTTAACATTCGGGGGGTCCTACAATGAGCAGTTCTTC
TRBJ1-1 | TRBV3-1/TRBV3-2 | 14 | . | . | CASSRNDLNTEAFF | TGTGCCAGCAGCCGGAACGACTTGAACACTGAAGCTTTCTTT
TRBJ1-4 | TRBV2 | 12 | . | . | CASRSRGGKLFF | TGTGCCAGCAGATCCAGGGGTGGCAAACTGTTTTTT
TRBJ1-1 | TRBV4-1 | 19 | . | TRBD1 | CASSQTRVAGGLVNTEAFF | TGCGCCAGCAGCCAAACTAGGGTCGCAGGGGGCCTTGTGAACACTGAAGCTTTCTTT
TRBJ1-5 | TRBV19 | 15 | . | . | CASSIAGRFNQPQHF | TGTGCCAGTAGTATCGCGGGACGCTTCAATCAGCCCCAGCATTTT
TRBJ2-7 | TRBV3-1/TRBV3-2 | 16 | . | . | CASSPPGAGASYEQYF | TGTGCCAGCAGCCCCCCTGGGGCGGGGGCCTCCTACGAGCAGTACTTC